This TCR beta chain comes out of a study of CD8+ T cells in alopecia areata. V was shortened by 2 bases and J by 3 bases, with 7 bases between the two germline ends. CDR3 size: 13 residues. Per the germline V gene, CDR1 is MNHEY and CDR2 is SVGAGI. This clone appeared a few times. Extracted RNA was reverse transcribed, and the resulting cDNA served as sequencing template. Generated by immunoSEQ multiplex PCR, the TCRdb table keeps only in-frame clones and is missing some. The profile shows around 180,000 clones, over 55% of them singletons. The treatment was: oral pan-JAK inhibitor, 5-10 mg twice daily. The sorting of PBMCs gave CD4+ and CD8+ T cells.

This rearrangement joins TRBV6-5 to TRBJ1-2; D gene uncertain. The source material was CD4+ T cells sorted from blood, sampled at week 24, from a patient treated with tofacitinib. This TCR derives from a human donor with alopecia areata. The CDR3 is CASSYSTYYGYTF. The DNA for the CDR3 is TGTGCCAGCAGTTACAGCACTTACTATGGCTACACCTTC.